This entry features one T cell receptor beta chain sequence. Antigen: not known. This entry is derived from a study of T cell responses to AZD1222 COVID-19 vaccine. Method: immunoSEQ multiplex PCR; TCRdb's copy keeps in-frame clones and lacks some. The table includes under 200,000 clones, around nine tenths detected once. CDR1 is SGDLS, CDR2 YYNGEE, per germline. V was trimmed by 1 base and J by 0 bases, leaving 11 bases between them. This CDR3 is built from 15 residues. Points from the study as a whole: At baseline, just five or six AZD1222 recipients tested seropositive.

This TCR was recovered from an adult in good health. The J gene is TRBJ2-7, the V gene TRBV9; tentative D call: TRBD2 (5 bases). Here the sequenced sample was peripheral blood, taken on day 0 of AZD1222 vaccination. The CDR3 nucleotides are TGTGCCAGCAGCGTAAGAGGTGGGAGCTCCTACGAGCAGTACTTC. Its translation: CASSVRGGSSYEQYF.